The T cell receptor (beta chain) described here comes from a study of blood T cell repertoires in COVID-19 (dated by TCRdb to 2020 to 2021). At the level of the whole study: Samples from collaborators originated in the United States, Italy and Spain and spanned both the acute and convalescent phases of COVID-19. Nearly every sample came with metadata listing a de-identified subject ID, COVID-19 status, age in years and sex. Samples came from the ongoing ImmuneRACE study (first 160 participants) plus 1,254 subjects from 6 global collaborators. Where available, HLA class I and class II types were taken from metadata supplied by the sample provider and were not determined by assay-based typing. Deeply sampled blood TCRbeta repertoires from subjects exposed to, actively infected with, or recovered from COVID-19 were included in the dataset. The prospective study material was composed of cDNA or gDNA derived from T cells, B-cell-depleted T cells, or PBMCs. The repertoires were made available in a free public database intended to serve as a resource for research on the immune response to SARS-CoV-2. Here is what the overall study found, with its caveats: Clinical and demographic metadata were provided uncurated, with the amount varying by source and participant.

From its cysteine to its phenylalanine, the CDR3 spans 16 amino acids. Only CDR3 DNA is held: 48 bases, read in frame from base 1. Relative to germline, V is missing 5 bases and J is missing 4 bases, with 10 bases of the junction outside any gene match. CDR1 is given as SGHTA and CDR2 as FQGTGA, both from the germline V gene. The immunoSEQ Assay, a bias-controlled multiplex PCR, was used to amplify TCRbeta CDR3 regions from genomic DNA. The study's own analysis went as follows. Nucleated cell counts per sample were estimated from amplification of reference gene primers within the assay. To quantify the absolute abundance of each unique TCRbeta CDR3 rearrangement, sequence reads were collapsed and filtered. For each sample, productive Simpson clonality was calculated as the square root of Simpson's diversity index across productive rearrangements. Drawn from immuneACCESS, this table holds only the in-frame rearrangements with V and J called that TCRdb kept. Clones are partly lost; checked studies trace under half to an unresolved V gene and leave the rest unexplained. V, J and clone size reflect that table, while D and trimming were determined from the DNA. This sample has 90,000 to 100,000 clones in its table, and approximately 84% of those were observed once. 17% of the sample goes to the ten largest clones.

As for this clone: Its specific antigen is unknown. Nothing much larger sits one base from this clone, and base qualities are not available.

Whole blood was collected in K2EDTA tubes by collaborating institutions according to the institutions' own protocols. Collaborator samples were shipped for TCRbeta analysis as frozen whole blood, isolated PBMCs, or DNA extracted from either sample type. The source is a woman in her sixties or seventies with acute or convalescent COVID-19. Recombination linked TRBV7-3 to TRBJ1-3; TRBD1 aligns with 8 central bases. Sequences were obtained from peripheral blood. Here is the DNA: TGTGCCAGCAGCCCCGCCGGGACAGGCATAGGAAACACCATATATTTT. It encodes CASSPAGTGIGNTIYF.